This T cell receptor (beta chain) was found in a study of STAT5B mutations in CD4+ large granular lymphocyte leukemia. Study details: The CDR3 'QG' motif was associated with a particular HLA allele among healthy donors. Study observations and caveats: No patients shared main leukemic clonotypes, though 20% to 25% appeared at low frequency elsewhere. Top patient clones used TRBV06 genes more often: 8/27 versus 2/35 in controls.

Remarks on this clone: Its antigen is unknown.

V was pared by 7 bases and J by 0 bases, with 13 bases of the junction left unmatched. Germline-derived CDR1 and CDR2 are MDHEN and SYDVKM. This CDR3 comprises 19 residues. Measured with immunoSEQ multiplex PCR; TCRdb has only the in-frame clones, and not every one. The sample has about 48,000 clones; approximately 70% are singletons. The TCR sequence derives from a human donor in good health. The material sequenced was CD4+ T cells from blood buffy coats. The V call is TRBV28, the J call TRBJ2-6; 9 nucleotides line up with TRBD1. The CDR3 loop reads CASTAPPGQGVSGANVLTF. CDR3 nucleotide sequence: TGTGCCAGCACCGCACCCCCGGGACAGGGTGTCTCTGGGGCCAACGTCCTGACTTTC.